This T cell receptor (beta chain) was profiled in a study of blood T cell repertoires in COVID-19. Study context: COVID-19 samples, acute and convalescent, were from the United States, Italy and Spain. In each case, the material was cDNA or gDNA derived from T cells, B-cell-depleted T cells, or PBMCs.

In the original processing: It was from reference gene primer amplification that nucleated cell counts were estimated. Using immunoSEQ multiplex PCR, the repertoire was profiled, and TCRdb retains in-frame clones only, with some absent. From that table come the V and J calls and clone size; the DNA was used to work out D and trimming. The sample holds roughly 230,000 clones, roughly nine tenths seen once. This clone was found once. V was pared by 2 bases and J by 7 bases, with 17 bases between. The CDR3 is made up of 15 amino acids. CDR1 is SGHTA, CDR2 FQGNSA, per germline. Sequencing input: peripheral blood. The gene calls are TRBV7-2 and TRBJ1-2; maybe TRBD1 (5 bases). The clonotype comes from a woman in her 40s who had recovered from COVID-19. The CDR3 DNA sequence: TGTGCCAGCAGCTTATTTCTCTTGGGGCCCGGTGGCTACACCTTC. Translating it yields CASSLFLLGPGGYTF. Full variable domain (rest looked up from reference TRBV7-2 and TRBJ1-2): GAGVSQSPSNKVTEKGKDVELRCDPISGHTALYWYRQSLGQGLEFLIYFQGNSAPDKSGLPSDRFSAERTGGSVSTLTIQRTQQEDSAVYLCASSLFLLGPGGYTFGSGTRLTVV.